The clone carrying this TCR beta chain turned up a few times. The antigen remains unidentified. These data come from a study of cytomegalovirus exposure and HLA in healthy donors. Findings of the study overall: In a later analysis, a missense DCLRE1C variant was linked to TCR beta V- and J-gene trimming. The availability of immune exposure information extended only to CMV serostatus.

The germline V gene encodes CDR1 KGHSH and CDR2 LQKENI. The CDR3 extends over 15 amino acids. The trim removed 3 bases at V and 4 bases at J, leaving 1 base unmatched. PCR used 60 Vbeta primers and 13 Jbeta primers. Original analysis: The authors later counted roughly 87 million unique TCR beta chains, some 10 million of them shared. Clones were sequenced by immunoSEQ multiplex PCR, and TCRdb holds only the in-frame ones, with some missing. V, J and clone size derive from that table, while D and trimming were established from the DNA sequence. This table has around 100,000 clones, about 80% appearing once.

What was sequenced was PBMCs. The genes are TRBV18 and TRBJ2-1; TRBD2 agrees at 12 bases. The receptor comes from a woman between 18 and 29 years old in good health and CMV-seropositive. CDR3 sequence: CASSPTSGRYNEQFF. The DNA for the CDR3 is TGTGCCAGCTCACCGACTAGCGGGAGATACAATGAGCAGTTCTTC.